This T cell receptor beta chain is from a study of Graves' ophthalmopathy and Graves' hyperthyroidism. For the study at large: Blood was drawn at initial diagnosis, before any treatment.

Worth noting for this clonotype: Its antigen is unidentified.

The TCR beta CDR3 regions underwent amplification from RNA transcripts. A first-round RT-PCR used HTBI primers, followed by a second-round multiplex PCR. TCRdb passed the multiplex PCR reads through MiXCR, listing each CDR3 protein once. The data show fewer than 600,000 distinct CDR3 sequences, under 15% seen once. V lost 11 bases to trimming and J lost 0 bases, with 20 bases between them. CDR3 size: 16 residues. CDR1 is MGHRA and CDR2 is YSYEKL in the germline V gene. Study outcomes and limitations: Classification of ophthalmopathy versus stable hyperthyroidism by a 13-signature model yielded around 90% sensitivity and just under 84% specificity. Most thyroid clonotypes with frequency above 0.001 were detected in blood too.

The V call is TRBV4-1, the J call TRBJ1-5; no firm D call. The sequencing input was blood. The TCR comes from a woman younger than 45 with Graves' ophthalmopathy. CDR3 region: CAGGSVTENSNQPQHF. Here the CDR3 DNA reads TGCGCCGGAGGCTCCGTTACAGAAAATAGCAATCAGCCCCAGCATTTT.